A selection of T cell receptor beta chains follows, all from one sample in a study of cytomegalovirus exposure and HLA in healthy donors. Profiled with immunoSEQ multiplex PCR; TCRdb holds only in-frame clones, not every one. Here the sample spans roughly 350,000 clones, approximately 90% being singletons. The source material was PBMCs. The receptor source for this set is a woman aged 18-29 years in good health and CMV-seronegative. Each CDR3 is given with its conserved first and last residue. A D gene is named only where the DNA matches it firmly. Part of the rows lack a size; the others show once, few, many or a class for expanded clones.

J gene: TRBJ2-7; clone size: once; D gene: NA; V gene: TRBV5-6; CDR3 protein: CASSSGHFPYEQYF; CDR3 DNA: TGTGCCAGCAGTTCGGGACATTTTCCCTACGAGCAGTACTTC
J gene: TRBJ2-5; clone size: once; D gene: NA; V gene: TRBV28; CDR3 protein: CASSAGNQETQYF; CDR3 DNA: TGTGCCAGCAGCGCAGGGAACCAAGAGACCCAGTACTTC
J gene: TRBJ2-7; clone size: NA; D gene: TRBD1; V gene: TRBV6-6; CDR3 protein: CASSHGQGYEQYF; CDR3 DNA: TGTGCCAGCAGTCACGGACAGGGGTACGAGCAGTACTTC
J gene: TRBJ1-1; clone size: once; D gene: NA; V gene: TRBV9; CDR3 protein: CASSVAGSSTEAFF; CDR3 DNA: TGTGCCAGCAGCGTAGCGGGTAGCAGCACTGAAGCTTTCTTT
J gene: TRBJ2-3; clone size: NA; D gene: TRBD2; V gene: TRBV28; CDR3 protein: CASSPPGTSSYF; CDR3 DNA: TGTGCCAGCAGTCCTCCCGGGACTAGTTCATATTTT
J gene: TRBJ2-7; clone size: NA; D gene: TRBD2; V gene: TRBV5-1; CDR3 protein: CASSLSTSGLYEQYF; CDR3 DNA: TGCGCCAGCAGCTTAAGTACTAGCGGGTTGTATGAGCAGTACTTC
J gene: TRBJ1-3; clone size: NA; D gene: NA; V gene: TRBV9; CDR3 protein: CASSVEMGNTIYF; CDR3 DNA: TGTGCCAGCAGCGTCGAGATGGGAAACACCATATATTTT
J gene: TRBJ1-4; clone size: NA; D gene: TRBD1; V gene: TRBV9; CDR3 protein: CASSVGGQGGNEKLFF; CDR3 DNA: TGTGCCAGCAGCGTTGGAGGACAGGGGGGTAATGAAAAACTGTTTTTT
J gene: TRBJ1-5; clone size: NA; D gene: NA; V gene: TRBV10-2; CDR3 protein: CASSRGREQPQHF; CDR3 DNA: TGCGCCAGCAGCAGGGGTCGGGAACAGCCCCAGCATTTT
J gene: TRBJ2-2; clone size: NA; D gene: NA; V gene: TRBV9; CDR3 protein: CASSVVADATGELFF; CDR3 DNA: TGTGCCAGCAGCGTAGTGGCAGATGCCACCGGGGAGCTGTTTTTT
J gene: TRBJ2-7; clone size: NA; D gene: TRBD2; V gene: TRBV7-2; CDR3 protein: CASSLGGLAGGSEQYF; CDR3 DNA: TGTGCCAGCAGCTTAGGCGGACTAGCGGGAGGGTCGGAGCAGTACTTC
J gene: TRBJ2-1; clone size: NA; D gene: TRBD1; V gene: TRBV19; CDR3 protein: CASRGQGAVEQFF; CDR3 DNA: TGTGCCAGTAGGGGACAGGGGGCAGTTGAGCAGTTCTTC
J gene: TRBJ2-2; clone size: NA; D gene: TRBD1; V gene: TRBV11-3; CDR3 protein: CASSLSRDRESTGELFF; CDR3 DNA: TGTGCCAGCAGCTTATCCCGGGACAGGGAGTCCACCGGGGAGCTGTTTTTT
J gene: TRBJ2-7; clone size: NA; D gene: NA; V gene: TRBV27; CDR3 protein: CASSLYVGRDNSYEQYF; CDR3 DNA: TGTGCCAGCAGTTTATACGTCGGCCGGGACAACTCCTACGAGCAGTACTTC
J gene: TRBJ2-3; clone size: NA; D gene: TRBD2; V gene: TRBV27; CDR3 protein: CASSLGAPGGDTQYF; CDR3 DNA: TGTGCCAGCAGTTTAGGAGCTCCGGGGGGGGATACGCAGTATTTT
J gene: TRBJ2-1; clone size: NA; D gene: TRBD1; V gene: TRBV5-6; CDR3 protein: CASSRGQGTPYNEQFF; CDR3 DNA: TGTGCCAGCAGTCGCGGACAGGGGACCCCCTACAATGAGCAGTTCTTC
J gene: TRBJ2-1; clone size: NA; D gene: NA; V gene: TRBV5-1; CDR3 protein: CASSLGTGGPDLSSYNEQFF; CDR3 DNA: TGCGCCAGCAGCTTGGGCACGGGCGGGCCCGACCTAAGCTCCTACAATGAGCAGTTCTTC
J gene: TRBJ2-3; clone size: once; D gene: NA; V gene: TRBV30; CDR3 protein: CAWSGETDTQYF; CDR3 DNA: TGTGCCTGGAGTGGGGAGACAGATACGCAGTATTTT
J gene: TRBJ1-5; clone size: NA; D gene: NA; V gene: TRBV6-1; CDR3 protein: CASSERRQINQPQHF; CDR3 DNA: TGTGCCAGCAGCGAACGGAGACAGATCAATCAGCCCCAGCATTTT
J gene: TRBJ2-7; clone size: NA; D gene: NA; V gene: TRBV6-1; CDR3 protein: CASSEAYSEQYF; CDR3 DNA: TGTGCCAGCAGTGAAGCGTACTCCGAGCAGTACTTC
J gene: TRBJ1-2; clone size: NA; D gene: NA; V gene: TRBV28; CDR3 protein: CASSLMGGQGLDYGYTF; CDR3 DNA: TGTGCCAGCAGTTTAATGGGTGGGCAGGGTCTGGACTATGGCTACACCTTC
J gene: TRBJ2-7; clone size: NA; D gene: TRBD2; V gene: TRBV5-8; CDR3 protein: CASSYGGTSEQYF; CDR3 DNA: TGTGCCAGCAGCTACGGAGGGACTAGCGAGCAGTACTTC
J gene: TRBJ2-7; clone size: NA; D gene: NA; V gene: TRBV19; CDR3 protein: CASSSQGILYEQYF; CDR3 DNA: TGTGCCAGTAGTTCTCAGGGGATCCTCTACGAGCAGTACTTC
J gene: TRBJ2-3; clone size: NA; D gene: TRBD1; V gene: TRBV6-5; CDR3 protein: CASRTGVATDTQYF; CDR3 DNA: TGTGCCAGCAGGACAGGGGTCGCGACAGATACGCAGTATTTT
J gene: TRBJ1-2; clone size: NA; D gene: NA; V gene: TRBV2; CDR3 protein: CASSDDYGYGYTF; CDR3 DNA: TGTGCCAGCAGTGACGACTATGGCTATGGCTACACCTTC
J gene: TRBJ1-1; clone size: NA; D gene: NA; V gene: TRBV11-1; CDR3 protein: CASSRGGAEAFF; CDR3 DNA: TGTGCCAGCAGCAGAGGGGGGGCTGAAGCTTTCTTT
J gene: TRBJ1-2; clone size: NA; D gene: NA; V gene: TRBV27; CDR3 protein: CASSSDRFYGYTF; CDR3 DNA: TGTGCCAGCAGTTCGGACAGATTCTATGGCTACACCTTC
J gene: TRBJ1-2; clone size: NA; D gene: NA; V gene: TRBV9; CDR3 protein: CASRSTEDYYGYTF; CDR3 DNA: TGTGCCAGCCGCTCCACAGAGGACTACTATGGCTACACCTTC
J gene: TRBJ1-2; clone size: NA; D gene: NA; V gene: TRBV15; CDR3 protein: CATSRTIQGTYGYTF; CDR3 DNA: TGTGCCACCAGCAGGACGATTCAGGGGACCTATGGCTACACCTTC
J gene: TRBJ1-2; clone size: NA; D gene: TRBD1; V gene: TRBV4-3; CDR3 protein: CASSQTDRGYGYTF; CDR3 DNA: TGCGCCAGCAGCCAAACCGACAGGGGCTATGGCTACACCTTC
J gene: TRBJ2-2; clone size: NA; D gene: TRBD2; V gene: TRBV5-4; CDR3 protein: CASSLGLAGGSGELFF; CDR3 DNA: TGTGCCAGCAGCTTGGGGCTAGCGGGAGGCAGCGGGGAGCTGTTTTTT
J gene: TRBJ2-5; clone size: NA; D gene: TRBD1; V gene: TRBV6-5; CDR3 protein: CASRHGTEQETQYF; CDR3 DNA: TGTGCCAGCAGACACGGGACAGAGCAAGAGACCCAGTACTTC
J gene: TRBJ2-3; clone size: NA; D gene: TRBD1; V gene: TRBV6-6; CDR3 protein: CASSYSTGTDTQYF; CDR3 DNA: TGTGCCAGCAGTTACTCGACAGGGACAGATACGCAGTATTTT
J gene: TRBJ2-3; clone size: NA; D gene: NA; V gene: TRBV6-5; CDR3 protein: CASSYSGGGRDTQYF; CDR3 DNA: TGTGCCAGCAGTTACTCCGGGGGAGGTAGAGATACGCAGTATTTT
J gene: TRBJ2-7; clone size: NA; D gene: NA; V gene: TRBV13; CDR3 protein: CASSGLHGDREQYF; CDR3 DNA: TGTGCCAGCAGCGGACTCCACGGAGATCGCGAGCAGTACTTC
J gene: TRBJ2-1; clone size: NA; D gene: TRBD2; V gene: TRBV25-1; CDR3 protein: CASSELGGRSNNEQFF; CDR3 DNA: TGTGCCAGCAGTGAATTGGGCGGGAGGTCTAACAATGAGCAGTTCTTC
J gene: TRBJ1-2; clone size: NA; D gene: NA; V gene: TRBV5-4; CDR3 protein: CASSSTGIGGYTF; CDR3 DNA: TGTGCCAGCAGCTCTACCGGGATCGGGGGCTACACCTTC
J gene: TRBJ2-1; clone size: NA; D gene: TRBD2; V gene: TRBV11-2; CDR3 protein: CASSLAGLAPNYNEQFF; CDR3 DNA: TGTGCCAGCAGCTTAGCGGGACTAGCGCCTAACTACAATGAGCAGTTCTTC
J gene: TRBJ1-2; clone size: NA; D gene: NA; V gene: TRBV2; CDR3 protein: CASSHTGGSGYTF; CDR3 DNA: TGTGCCAGCAGTCATACCGGCGGGAGTGGCTACACCTTC
J gene: TRBJ2-7; clone size: NA; D gene: TRBD1; V gene: TRBV10-2; CDR3 protein: CATSGQPDLEQYF; CDR3 DNA: TGCGCCACCTCGGGACAGCCTGACCTCGAGCAGTACTTC
J gene: TRBJ2-2; clone size: NA; D gene: NA; V gene: TRBV18; CDR3 protein: CASSPLSRTVNTGELFF; CDR3 DNA: TGTGCCAGCTCACCACTTTCCCGGACAGTGAACACCGGGGAGCTGTTTTTT